The 10 T cell receptor beta chains listed next were all sequenced from one sample in a study of OX40 agonist ivuxolimab in advanced cancers. Receptor libraries were prepared by the immunoSEQ multiplex PCR assay. TCRdb re-hosts the immuneACCESS table, in-frame sequences only. Its copies lack some clones; in the studies checked, an unresolved V gene accounts for under half of them, and the cause for the rest is not known. Counted in this sample were about 61,000 clones; approximately 82% of them appeared once. Under 0.65% of the sample is held by the ten biggest clonotypes. This specimen consisted of CD4+ or CD8+ T cells sorted from blood, obtained in a trial of the OX40 agonist ivuxolimab. The receptors originated from an adult with an advanced solid tumor such as melanoma, head and neck, liver or kidney cancer.

This chain uses TRBV5-1 with TRBJ2-7, with TRBD2 matching 7 bases. The CDR3 is made up of 15 amino acids. Germline V gives CDR1 SGHRS, CDR2 YFSETQ. Trimming cost V 1 base and J 3 bases; bases outside gene matches: 7. This CDR3 reads CASSLSLSGGYEQYF. As DNA, the CDR3 is TGCGCCAGCAGCTTGTCACTTTCGGGGGGCTACGAGCAGTACTTC.

The J gene is TRBJ2-5, the V gene TRBV2; D possibly corresponds to TRBD1 (5 bases). The CDR3 contains 12 residues. The V end lost 7 bases, the J end lost 11 bases, and 17 bases lay between the germline ends. Germline V gene sequence: CDR1 SNHLY, CDR2 FYNNEI. The CDR3 DNA follows: TGTGCCAGCATCCCGACAGTGTCTATGCAGTACTTC. Its protein product is CASIPTVSMQYF.

The chain couples TRBV9 to TRBJ1-4; a possible D gene is TRBD1 (6 bases). Deletions cut 0 bases from V and 4 bases from J, with 10 bases between. The germline V gene encodes CDR1 SGDLS and CDR2 YYNGEE. CDR3 length: 15 amino acids. The CDR3 reads CASSVGLDSNEKLFF. As DNA, the CDR3 is TGTGCCAGCAGCGTAGGTTTGGACAGTAATGAAAAACTGTTTTTT.

V and J are TRBV19 and TRBJ2-1; D may be TRBD2 (5 bases). The V end was cut by 6 bases, the J end by 0 bases, with 15 bases between. Germline CDR1 is LNHDA and CDR2 is SQIVND (reference sequence). The CDR3 is made up of 16 amino acids. The CDR3 DNA reads TGTGCCAGTAGAGGGAGCGGAGTGAGCTCCTACAATGAGCAGTTCTTC. Its protein product is CASRGSGVSSYNEQFF.

This clone came up a few times. J is TRBJ1-5 and V is TRBV9, with D hard to call. Germline lookup yields CDR1 SGDLS and CDR2 YYNGEE. V lost 0 bases and J 4 bases, leaving 5 bases between the germline ends. This CDR3 has 13 amino acids. The CDR3 loop is CASSVGPNQPQHF. Written as DNA, the CDR3 is TGTGCCAGCAGCGTAGGGCCGAATCAGCCCCAGCATTTT. Looking up the rest from reference TRBV9 and TRBJ1-5 gives the full variable domain: DSGVTQTPKHLITATGQRVTLRCSPRSGDLSVYWYQQSLDQGLQFLIQYYNGEERAKGNILERFSAQQFPDLHSELNLSSLELGDSALYFCASSVGPNQPQHFGDGTRLSIL.

This clone was seen only once. The V gene is TRBV5-5, the J gene TRBJ2-5; 8 bases map to TRBD2. The trim removed 2 bases at V and 4 bases at J, leaving 4 bases unmatched. CDR3 length equals 14 residues. Germline lookup yields CDR1 SGHKS and CDR2 YYEKEE (reference sequence). The CDR3 DNA reads TGTGCCAGCAGCTTCGGGACTAGGCGAGAGACCCAGTACTTC. The encoded protein is CASSFGTRRETQYF.

This rearrangement joins TRBV18 to TRBJ2-3; D remains ambiguous. The V and J ends lost 5 bases and 0 bases respectively, with 6 bases between them. CDR3 length equals 13 residues. Per the germline V gene, CDR1 is KGHSH and CDR2 is LQKENI. CDR3: CASSADSTDTQYF. In nucleotides, the CDR3 is TGTGCCAGCTCAGCGGACAGCACAGATACGCAGTATTTT.

V gene TRBV11-2 combines with J gene TRBJ2-5; possible D gene TRBD1, 6 bases. The CDR3 has 14 amino acids. Germline CDR1 and CDR2: SGHAT and FQNNGV. The V gene lost 1 base and the J gene lost 7 bases, with 13 bases spanning the gap. This CDR3 reads CASSLVSGDGTQYF. CDR3 DNA: TGTGCCAGCAGCTTAGTATCAGGGGACGGGACCCAGTACTTC.

The rearrangement uses TRBV6-5 and TRBJ1-1; 8 bases are shared with TRBD1. Germline V lookup: CDR1 MNHEY, CDR2 SVGAGI. The ends lost 0 bases at V and 6 bases at J; junction bases unmatched: 3. This CDR3 is 14 amino acids long. This CDR3 reads CASSYSDRVPEAFF. CDR3 sequence (DNA): TGTGCCAGCAGTTACTCGGACAGGGTCCCTGAAGCTTTCTTT.

This sequence joins TRBV7-9 and TRBJ2-3, with D maybe TRBD2 (5 bases). Germline loops: CDR1 SEHNR, CDR2 FQNEAQ (reference sequence). The CDR3 extends over 16 amino acids. V lost 5 bases, J lost 8 bases, and 23 bases lay in between. This CDR3 is CASSLTSGITGGTQYF. CDR3 nucleotides: TGTGCCAGCAGCCTGACGTCCGGGATCACCGGTGGTACGCAGTATTTT.